The clone carrying this T cell receptor beta chain is medium-sized within its sample. Its specificity is not known. Germline lookup yields CDR1 MNHEY and CDR2 SVGAGI. Deletions cut 0 bases from V and 5 bases from J, with 11 bases between. The CDR3 is 15 amino acids. Multiplex touch-down PCR with TRB-A/B primers amplified rearranged V-D-J TRB sequences. TCRdb re-called the multiplex PCR reads with MiXCR, one entry per CDR3 protein. The sample records 10,000 to 15,000 distinct CDR3 sequences, less than 30% being singletons. This specimen comes from a study of T cell repertoires in aging, cancer and after chemotherapy. Peripheral blood genomic DNA, not sorted cells or RNA, was the template. Notes on the study in general: Age-matched healthy donors had significantly more diverse, less clonal blood TCR repertoires than untreated cancer patients.

The rearrangement joins TRBV6-5 to TRBJ2-1, with TRBD2 as a possible D gene (6 bases). The source is a human donor with a blood cancer. Sequencing was done on a sample of blood. This chain's CDR3 is CASSYSNGGHNEQFF. The CDR3 nucleotides read TGTGCCAGCAGTTACTCAAACGGGGGACACAATGAGCAGTTCTTC.